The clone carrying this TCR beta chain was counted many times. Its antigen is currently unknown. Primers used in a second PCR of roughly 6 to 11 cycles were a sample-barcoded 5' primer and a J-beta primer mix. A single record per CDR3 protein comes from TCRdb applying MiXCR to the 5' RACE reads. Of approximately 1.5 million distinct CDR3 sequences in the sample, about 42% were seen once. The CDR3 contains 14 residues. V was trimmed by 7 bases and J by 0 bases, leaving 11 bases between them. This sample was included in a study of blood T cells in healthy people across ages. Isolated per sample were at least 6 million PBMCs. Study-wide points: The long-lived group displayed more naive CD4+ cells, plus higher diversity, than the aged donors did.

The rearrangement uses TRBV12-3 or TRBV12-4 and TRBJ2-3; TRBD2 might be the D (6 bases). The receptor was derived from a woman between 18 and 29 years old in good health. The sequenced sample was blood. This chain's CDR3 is CASTLALSTDTQYF. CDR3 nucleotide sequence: TGTGCCAGCACCCTAGCGCTGAGCACAGATACGCAGTATTTT.